The source of this T cell receptor beta chain is a study of OX40 agonist ivuxolimab in advanced cancers. Describing the broader study: The costimulatory receptor OX40 (CD134) was targeted by ivuxolimab, a fully human IgG2 agonistic monoclonal antibody. Intravenous ivuxolimab was administered to patients every 2 weeks at six dose levels: 0.01, 0.1, 0.3, 1.5, 3 and 10 mg/kg. Among the approximately 54 dose-escalation patients, approximately 20 had hepatocellular carcinoma, roughly 15 melanoma, 9 renal cell carcinoma and 9 head and neck cancer. A male proportion of roughly 85% and a mean age of approximately 55 years, ranging from about 20 to 85, were recorded for the dose-escalation cohort. Prior anti-PD-1, anti-PD-L1 or anti-CTLA-4 therapy was permitted, and checkpoint inhibitors had been received by 30% to 40% of dose-escalation patients. Partial responses occurred in three dose-escalation patients: two with cutaneous melanoma and one with hepatocellular carcinoma. The point of sequencing TCRbeta in the periphery was to test whether ivuxolimab changed TCR sequence diversity and drove clonal T-cell expansion. The paper covers the monotherapy dose-escalation part of the phase I ivuxolimab trial, which included N of about 50 patients. The study at large found these results: In the 0.1-3.0 mg/kg groups, partial responders were among the patients with the lowest normalized peripheral clonal expansion, particularly in CD8+ T cells. Low levels of normalized T-cell clonal expansion were also seen in some patients who did not respond. After ivuxolimab, more expanded clones were found on average in CD8+ T cells than in CD4+ T cells. Antigen specificity was not determined for the clonally expanded peripheral T cells. At doses from 0.1 to 3.0 mg/kg, clonal expansion was seen in both CD4+ and CD8+ blood T cells between baseline and week 6.

Trimming takes 6 bases from V and 7 bases from J, and the germline ends sit 18 bases apart. For CDR1 and CDR2, the germline V gene lists MNHEY and SVGAGI. The CDR3, cysteine through phenylalanine, is 14 amino acids long. The only DNA kept is the CDR3, 42 bases in frame from the first base. Comment on this clone: The specificity of this receptor is unknown. Base qualities were left out, and no much larger clone turns up one base away.

The trial excluded patients who had a history of autoimmune disease or were on systemic immunosuppression. Peripheral blood for TCR sequencing was drawn from every dose cohort at baseline, at cycle 4 day 1 and at cycle 7 day 1. Samples came from an open-label, multicenter, first-in-human phase I dose-escalation trial of ivuxolimab. The trial enrolled adults with locally advanced or metastatic head and neck squamous cell, hepatocellular, melanoma or renal cell carcinoma. Before TCR sequencing, CD4+ T cells and CD8+ T cells were sorted from peripheral blood as separate populations. For sequencing of the TCRbeta CDR3 region, genomic DNA was extracted from the sorted cells. The immunoSEQ Assay was used for sequencing of TCRbeta CDR3 regions. The source is immuneACCESS, and TCRdb retained only in-frame sequences with V and J called. Part of the clones is not carried over; for the studies checked, unresolved V genes explain less than half of this, and the remainder is unexplained. Across this sample there are some 70,000 clones, with approximately 90% seen only once. Roughly 0.98% of the sample is in the top ten clones.

The clonotype was recovered from an adult with an advanced solid tumor such as melanoma, head and neck, liver or kidney cancer. The sequence is built from TRBV6-5 and TRBJ1-2; no D segment can be confidently identified. The specimen was CD4+ or CD8+ T cells sorted from blood, collected in a trial of the OX40 agonist ivuxolimab. For the CDR3, the sequence is CASSPRELVSGYTF. The bases read TGTGCCAGCAGCCCCCGGGAGCTAGTTAGTGGCTACACCTTC.